This T cell receptor (beta chain) was sequenced in a study of blood T cell repertoires in COVID-19. CDR3 length: 17 residues. With 0 bases removed from V and 4 bases from J, the gap between germline ends came to 16 bases. The germline CDR1 and CDR2 sequences are LNHDA and SQIVND (reference sequence). Sequencing used immunoSEQ multiplex PCR; TCRdb keeps in-frame clones, though not all of them. The sample contains 90,000 to 140,000 clones, around 83% of which appear only once. The source material was peripheral blood. This chain joins TRBV19 and TRBJ1-3; D gene uncertain. This TCR was recovered from a woman of 80 years or more with acute or convalescent COVID-19. DNA for the CDR3: TGTGCCAGTAGTATAGATGTCCAGACTCACCGGGGAAACACCATATATTTT. Translated: CASSIDVQTHRGNTIYF. The full variable domain, rest sourced from reference TRBV19 and TRBJ1-3, is DGGITQSPKYLFRKEGQNVTLSCEQNLNHDAMYWYRQDPGQGLRLIYYSQIVNDFQKGDIAEGYSVSREKKESFPLTVTSAQKNPTAFYLCASSIDVQTHRGNTIYFGEGSWLTVV.